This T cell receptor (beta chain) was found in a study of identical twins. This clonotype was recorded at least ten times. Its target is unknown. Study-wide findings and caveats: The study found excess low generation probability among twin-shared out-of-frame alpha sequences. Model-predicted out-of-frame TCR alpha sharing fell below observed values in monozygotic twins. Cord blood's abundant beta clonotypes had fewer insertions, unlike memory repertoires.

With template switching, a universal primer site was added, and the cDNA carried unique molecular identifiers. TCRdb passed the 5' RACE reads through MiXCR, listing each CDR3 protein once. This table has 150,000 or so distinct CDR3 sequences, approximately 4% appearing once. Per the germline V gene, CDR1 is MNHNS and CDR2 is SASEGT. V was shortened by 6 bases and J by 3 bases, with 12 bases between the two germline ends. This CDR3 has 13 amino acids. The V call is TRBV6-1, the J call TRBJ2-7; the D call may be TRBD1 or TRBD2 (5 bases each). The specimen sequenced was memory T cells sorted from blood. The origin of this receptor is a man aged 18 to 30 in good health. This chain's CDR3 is CASSRGTNYEQYV. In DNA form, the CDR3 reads TGTGCCAGCAGCCGTGGGACCAACTACGAGCAGTACGTC.